The following is a TCR beta chain sequence with its context. Ten or more counts support this clonotype. Its binding antigen is unknown. Within one base of it there is no much larger clone, and no base qualities were kept. The data are from a study of T-cell memory formation after mild COVID-19 listed by TCRdb under 2021. Regarding the research as a whole: TCR sequence clusters from the two donors were found to be largely donor specific. Two young, previously healthy adult volunteers, one female and one male, were included in the cohort. T-cell clones expanding and contracting after mild COVID-19 in a couple of donors were tracked by longitudinal TCRalpha and TCRbeta repertoire sequencing.

The junction shows trimming of 5 bases on V and 2 bases on J, plus 14 bases between the germline ends. The germline V gene yields SGHAT for CDR1 and FQNNGV for CDR2. The CDR3 numbers 15 residues from cysteine through phenylalanine. CDR3 DNA is the only sequence kept; it has 45 bases, read in frame from the first base. The instrument given in TCRdb is Illumina NovaSeq 6000. cDNA libraries for TCRalpha and TCRbeta were prepared by 5'RACE using constant-segment primers, with sample barcodes and unique molecular identifiers added. RNA was extracted from every sample with Trizol reagent. Library amplification was performed in two PCR steps, and a second sample barcode and Illumina TruSeq adapters were introduced in the second step. Sequencing of the libraries was done on an Illumina NovaSeq, producing 2 x 150 bp paired-end reads. As for the original processing: Demultiplexing of reads and collapsing into UMI-guided consensus sequences were performed with migec v1.2.7. Using mixcr v2.1.11, UMI consensuses were aligned to TRA and TRB V and J templates and then assembled into clonotypes. A clonotype was counted as expanded or contracted only when both edgeR and NoisET called the clonotype significant, with the noise models trained on biological replicates. For edgeR calls, a false discovery rate-adjusted p below 0.01 and a log2 fold-change threshold of 1 were applied. As an exploratory analysis of dynamics, max-normalized trajectories of the 1000 most abundant clonotypes were examined by PCA with hierarchical clustering. Each responding clone was given a CD4 or CD8 phenotype based on the CD4+ and CD8+ repertoires, which had been sequenced separately. In TCRdb, the public reads were trimmed at Q25 with fastp and aligned with MiXCR, with productive beta chains retained. Merged by CDR3 protein, the rows form single entries marked with the most common genes and DNA. The V and J calls shown here were made by TCRdb, not taken from the authors' results. The sample has roughly 110,000 distinct CDR3 sequences on record, over 10% of them singletons. Roughly 30% of the sample is taken by the ten largest.

What the study reported, not specific to this receptor: The study covered only a couple of mild cases, and larger cohorts including severe cases with pre-infection samples were considered necessary. SARS-CoV-2 specificity of the second-wave clones peaking on day 37 was not confirmed. Contracting CD4+ clones were located mainly in the CM and EM memory subsets, whereas CD8+ clones were found to be enriched in EMRA. Clones contracting from day 15 to 85 had balanced CD4/CD8 phenotypes, while a second wave expanding from day 15 to 37 was biased towards CD4+. Some responding clones were found in pre-infection memory, which suggests that pre-existing cross-reactive memory T cells took part in the SARS-CoV-2 response.

Ficoll-Paque density gradient centrifugation was used to isolate PBMCs. The receptor's source is an adult woman who had mild COVID-19 (a few samples of this study predate the infection). The sample titles of this study are shuffled in the database, so cell type and time point are left out; the donor was told from shared clones. Recombination joined TRBV11-2 with TRBJ2-3; D gene: possibly TRBD1, on 6 matching bases. The sequenced material came from PBMCs or a T cell subset sorted from them (not recorded which). The CDR3 region: CASSEGHLYTDTQYF. The DNA sequence is given as TGTGCCAGCAGCGAGGGACACTTATACACAGATACGCAGTATTTT. The entire variable domain, with the stretches around the CDR3 drawn from the reference TRBV11-2 and TRBJ2-3 proteins, is EAGVAQSPRYKIIEKRQSVAFWCNPISGHATLYWYQQILGQGPKLLIQFQNNGVVDDSQLPKDRFSAERLKGVDSTLKIQPAKLEDSAVYLCASSEGHLYTDTQYFGPGTRLTVL.